This T cell receptor beta chain is drawn from a study of blood T cell repertoires in COVID-19. The wider study: Both acute and convalescent COVID-19 samples were obtained from the United States, Italy and Spain. The analysed material was cDNA or gDNA that came from T cells, B-cell-depleted T cells, or PBMCs.

Methods used by the authors: Amplification of reference gene primers provided the estimated nucleated cell counts. This table comes from immunoSEQ multiplex PCR, and its TCRdb copy is limited to in-frame clones, with some not included. The V and J calls and the clone size are those of that table, but D and trimming were determined from the DNA. The table shows about 250,000 clones, with 84% occurring only once. The length of the CDR3 is 16 residues. Germline CDR1 SGHRS, CDR2 YFSETQ. Trimming removed 1 base from V and 8 bases from J; junction bases left unmatched: 10. Sequences were obtained from peripheral blood. This TCR was sampled from a man aged 50-59 years with acute or convalescent COVID-19. J is TRBJ2-1 and V is TRBV5-1, with TRBD2 identical over 9 bases. The CDR3 region has the DNA TGCGCCAGCAGCTTGAGAGCTAGCGGGGTCTCTTATGAGCAGTTCTTC. Translation gives CASSLRASGVSYEQFF.